This T cell receptor beta chain came from a study of T cells expressing NK-cell markers. Overall study: According to the study, TCR beta repertoires originated from sorted CD3+CD56+NKG2C+, CD3+CD56+NKG2C- and CD3+CD56-NKG2C+ T cells. Study findings and constraints: Certain NKG2C+ T cell clones were expanded, and their HCMV specificity remained unclear.

The CDR3 length is 12 residues. With the 5' RACE reads reprocessed, TCRdb shows one record per CDR3 protein and no DNA. The repertoire table contains about 260,000 distinct CDR3 sequences. As to this clonotype: The antigen remains undetermined.

Sequenced: blood T cells: a sorted CD56 or NKG2C T cell subset, CD4+ or CD8+ T cells, or bulk PBMC T cells (not recorded which). This sequence originates from a woman between 18 and 69 years old in good health. The chain carries TRBV12-3 or TRBV12-4 and TRBJ2-1. CDR3 sequence reads: CASSFYRREQFF.